These T cell receptor beta chains were read from a single sample in a study of cytomegalovirus exposure and HLA in healthy donors. Clones were sequenced by immunoSEQ multiplex PCR, and TCRdb holds only the in-frame ones, with some missing. This sample has under 200,000 clones, with roughly 85% found just once. The sample comprised PBMCs. All receptors come from a man in his late teens or twenties in good health and CMV-seropositive. The CDR3 runs from the conserved cysteine through the conserved F or W. A D gene is named only where the DNA matches it firmly. For some rows the clone size is stated as once, few or many, or as a class when expanded; others skip it.

>TRBV27|TRBJ2-7|NA|TRBD2
CASSLVAGLSYEQYF
TGTGCCAGCAGTTTAGTAGCGGGGCTCTCCTACGAGCAGTACTTC
>TRBV9|TRBJ2-3|NA|NA
CASSIGGAGSDTQYF
TGTGCCAGCAGCATTGGGGGGGCCGGTTCCGATACGCAGTATTTT
>TRBV5-4|TRBJ2-1|NA|TRBD2
CASSDRTSGYNEQFF
TGTGCCAGCAGCGATCGGACTAGCGGCTACAATGAGCAGTTCTTC
>TRBV11-2|TRBJ2-3|once|NA
CASSPLGRGGTDTQYF
TGTGCCAGCAGCCCGCTGGGAAGGGGCGGCACAGATACGCAGTATTTT
>TRBV18|TRBJ1-3|NA|NA
CASSPVSGLGGNTIYF
TGTGCCAGCTCACCAGTCTCAGGGCTGGGTGGAAACACCATATATTTT
>TRBV30|TRBJ2-2|few|NA
CAWRGGRNTGELFF
TGTGCCTGGAGGGGTGGGAGGAACACCGGGGAGCTGTTTTTT
>TRBV2|TRBJ2-5|NA|TRBD1
CASRVGDRVGEQYF
TGTGCCAGCAGGGTAGGGGACAGGGTAGGGGAGCAGTACTTC
>TRBV14|TRBJ2-7|NA|TRBD1
CASSQRTGTYEQYF
TGTGCCAGCAGCCAAAGGACAGGGACCTACGAGCAGTACTTC
>TRBV15|TRBJ2-7|once|NA
CATSTIRGEQYF
TGTGCCACCAGCACCATCAGGGGCGAGCAGTACTTC
>TRBV6-5|TRBJ1-6|NA|NA
CASSYPDSPLRF
TGTGCCAGCAGTTACCCAGATTCACCCCTCCGCTTT
>TRBV7-2|TRBJ2-3|NA|TRBD2
CASSSGTSGGAVDTQYF
TGTGCCAGCAGCTCCGGGACTAGCGGGGGGGCCGTAGATACGCAGTATTTT
>TRBV7-8|TRBJ2-3|once|NA
CASSLRLARGADTQYF
TGTGCCAGCAGCTTACGGCTAGCGCGGGGCGCAGATACGCAGTATTTT
>TRBV15|TRBJ1-6|NA|NA
CATSRVGSQPLHF
TGTGCCACCAGCAGAGTTGGTAGTCAACCCCTCCACTTT
>TRBV6-5|TRBJ2-2|NA|NA
CASSYSTTQNTGELFF
TGTGCCAGCAGTTACTCGACGACACAGAACACCGGGGAGCTGTTTTTT
>TRBV18|TRBJ1-6|NA|TRBD1
CASSQGQGNSPLHF
TGTGCCAGCTCACAGGGACAGGGGAATTCACCCCTCCACTTT
>TRBV9|TRBJ1-1|NA|TRBD1
CASSGGQEAFF
TGTGCCAGCAGCGGGGGACAGGAAGCTTTCTTT
>TRBV5-4|TRBJ2-7|NA|TRBD1
CASSGGTGPSYEQYF
TGTGCCAGCAGCGGGGGGACAGGGCCGTCCTACGAGCAGTACTTC
>TRBV11-2|TRBJ2-5|once|NA
CASSQGGDQYF
TGTGCCAGCAGTCAGGGGGGCGACCAGTACTTC
>TRBV6-5|TRBJ1-3|NA|TRBD1
CASRTGVSGNTIYF
TGTGCCAGCAGGACAGGGGTCTCTGGAAACACCATATATTTT
>TRBV9|TRBJ2-5|NA|TRBD2
CASSVSGGGGETQYF
TGTGCCAGCAGCGTTAGCGGGGGGGGAGGGGAGACCCAGTACTTC
>TRBV6-1|TRBJ1-2|NA|NA
CASSEAGGYGYTF
TGTGCCAGCAGTGAAGCGGGGGGCTATGGCTACACCTTC
>TRBV12-5|TRBJ1-6|NA|NA
CASGEASYNSPLHF
TGTGCTAGTGGGGAGGCCTCCTATAATTCACCCCTCCACTTT
>TRBV10-1|TRBJ2-2|NA|NA
CASSRGPGELFF
TGCGCCAGCTCCAGGGGTCCCGGGGAGCTGTTTTTT
>TRBV25-1|TRBJ1-5|NA|NA
CASSQGNQPQHF
TGTGCCAGCTCTCAGGGTAATCAGCCCCAGCATTTT
>TRBV6-5|TRBJ1-2|NA|NA
CASSTTGSYGYTF
TGTGCCAGCAGCACCACAGGGAGCTATGGCTACACCTTC
>TRBV7-8|TRBJ2-7|NA|TRBD1
CASSLIRTGRYEQYF
TGTGCCAGCAGCTTAATCAGGACAGGCAGATACGAGCAGTACTTC
>TRBV27|TRBJ1-5|NA|TRBD1
CASSPGTENQPQHF
TGTGCCAGCAGCCCCGGGACAGAAAATCAGCCCCAGCATTTT
>TRBV29-1|TRBJ2-2|NA|NA
CSVGQVTNTGELFF
TGCAGCGTTGGACAGGTGACGAACACCGGGGAGCTGTTTTTT
>TRBV9|TRBJ1-2|NA|NA
CASSDTYGYTF
TGTGCCAGCAGCGACACCTATGGCTACACCTTC
>TRBV18|TRBJ2-3|NA|NA
CASSPLRRNRSSTDTQYF
TGTGCCAGCTCCCCACTACGGAGAAATCGTTCGAGCACAGATACGCAGTATTTT
>TRBV6-4|TRBJ1-1|NA|NA
CASSEHSGTEAFF
TGTGCCAGCAGTGAGCACAGTGGGACTGAAGCTTTCTTT
>TRBV4-2|TRBJ2-3|NA|NA
CASSQDGLGRGGLGTDTQYF
TGTGCCAGCAGCCAAGATGGGCTTGGAAGGGGGGGGCTCGGCACAGATACGCAGTATTTT
>TRBV5-1|TRBJ1-1|NA|NA
CASSLKEGKTEAFF
TGCGCCAGCAGCTTGAAGGAGGGAAAGACTGAAGCTTTCTTT
>TRBV5-1|TRBJ1-4|NA|NA
CASSLGAASNEKLFF
TGCGCCAGCAGCTTGGGAGCGGCCTCTAATGAAAAACTGTTTTTT
>TRBV9|TRBJ1-1|once|NA
CASSVALGSGANTEAFF
TGTGCCAGCAGCGTAGCCCTTGGATCTGGGGCGAACACTGAAGCTTTCTTT
>TRBV5-1|TRBJ2-1|once|NA
CASSERGRHNEQFF
TGCGCCAGCAGCGAACGGGGAAGACACAATGAGCAGTTCTTC
>TRBV13|TRBJ2-7|NA|TRBD2
CASSLWGLAGELTYEQYF
TGTGCCAGCAGCTTATGGGGACTAGCGGGGGAACTAACCTACGAGCAGTACTTC